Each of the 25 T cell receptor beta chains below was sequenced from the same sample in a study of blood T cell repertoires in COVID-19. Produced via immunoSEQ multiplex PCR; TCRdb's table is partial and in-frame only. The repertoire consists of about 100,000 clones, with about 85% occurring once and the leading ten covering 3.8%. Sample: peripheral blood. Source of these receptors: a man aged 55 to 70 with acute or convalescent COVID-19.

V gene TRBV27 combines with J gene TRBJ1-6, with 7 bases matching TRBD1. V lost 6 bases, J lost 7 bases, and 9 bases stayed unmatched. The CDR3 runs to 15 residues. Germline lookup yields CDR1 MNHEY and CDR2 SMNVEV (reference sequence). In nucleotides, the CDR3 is TGTGCCAGCAGGGTATCCGGGACAGAGAATTCACCCCTCCACTTT. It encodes CASRVSGTENSPLHF.

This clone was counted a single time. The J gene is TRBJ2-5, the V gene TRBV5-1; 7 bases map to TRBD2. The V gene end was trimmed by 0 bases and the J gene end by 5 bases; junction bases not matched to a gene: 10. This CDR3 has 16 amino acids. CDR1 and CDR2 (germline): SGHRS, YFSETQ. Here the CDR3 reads CASSLAGAGDGETQYF. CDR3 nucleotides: TGCGCCAGCAGCTTGGCCGGGGCGGGGGACGGGGAGACCCAGTACTTC.

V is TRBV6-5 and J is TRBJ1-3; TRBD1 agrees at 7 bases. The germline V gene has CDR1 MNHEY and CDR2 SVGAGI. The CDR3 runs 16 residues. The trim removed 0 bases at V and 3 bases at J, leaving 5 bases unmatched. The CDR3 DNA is TGTGCCAGCAGTTACTCGAGACAGGGACTTGGAAACACCATATATTTT. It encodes CASSYSRQGLGNTIYF.

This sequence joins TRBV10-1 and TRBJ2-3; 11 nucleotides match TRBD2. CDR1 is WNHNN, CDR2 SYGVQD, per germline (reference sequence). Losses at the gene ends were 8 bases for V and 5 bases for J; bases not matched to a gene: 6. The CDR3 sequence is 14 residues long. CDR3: CASAFSGREDTQYF. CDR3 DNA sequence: TGCGCCAGCGCTTTTAGCGGGAGGGAAGATACGCAGTATTTT.

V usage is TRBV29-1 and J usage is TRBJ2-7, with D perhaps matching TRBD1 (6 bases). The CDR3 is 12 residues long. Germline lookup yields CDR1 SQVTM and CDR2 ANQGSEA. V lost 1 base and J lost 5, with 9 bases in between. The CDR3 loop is CSVEVRGHEQYF. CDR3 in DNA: TGCAGCGTTGAAGTCAGGGGCCACGAGCAGTACTTC.

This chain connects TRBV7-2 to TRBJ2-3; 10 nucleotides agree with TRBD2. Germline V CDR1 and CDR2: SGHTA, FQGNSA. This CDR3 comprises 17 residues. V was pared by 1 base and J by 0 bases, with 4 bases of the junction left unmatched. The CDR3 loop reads CASSLGAGGLSTDTQYF. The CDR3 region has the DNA TGTGCCAGCAGCTTAGGAGCGGGGGGGCTCAGCACAGATACGCAGTATTTT.

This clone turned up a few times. CDR3 protein: CASSLRTGRDTGELFF. CDR3 bases: TGCGCCAGCAGCTTGAGGACAGGGAGAGACACCGGGGAGCTGTTTTTT. This chain links TRBV5-1 with TRBJ2-2, with 8 bases that match TRBD1. V trimming: 1 base; J trimming: 3 bases; junction bases outside the gene matches: 5. There are 16 residues in the CDR3. The V gene's germline CDR1 is SGHRS and CDR2 YFSETQ.

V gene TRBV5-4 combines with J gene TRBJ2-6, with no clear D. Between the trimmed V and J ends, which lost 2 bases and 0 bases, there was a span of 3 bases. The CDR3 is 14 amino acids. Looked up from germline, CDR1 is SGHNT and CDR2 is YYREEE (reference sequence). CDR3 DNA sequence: TGTGCCAGCAGCTTTATCTCTGGGGCCAACGTCCTGACTTTC. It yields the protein CASSFISGANVLTF. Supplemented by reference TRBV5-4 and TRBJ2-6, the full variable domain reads ETGVTQSPTHLIKTRGQQVTLRCSSQSGHNTVSWYQQALGQGPQFIFQYYREEENGRGNFPPRFSGLQFPNYSSELNVNALELDDSALYLCASSFISGANVLTFGAGSRLTVL.

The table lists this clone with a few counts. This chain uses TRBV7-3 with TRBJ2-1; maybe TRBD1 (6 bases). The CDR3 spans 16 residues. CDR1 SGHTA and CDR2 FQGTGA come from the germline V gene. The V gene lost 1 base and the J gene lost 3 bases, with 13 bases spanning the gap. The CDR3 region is CASSLKGTGYYNEQFF. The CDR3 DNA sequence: TGTGCCAGCAGCTTAAAGGGAACAGGGTACTACAATGAGCAGTTCTTC.

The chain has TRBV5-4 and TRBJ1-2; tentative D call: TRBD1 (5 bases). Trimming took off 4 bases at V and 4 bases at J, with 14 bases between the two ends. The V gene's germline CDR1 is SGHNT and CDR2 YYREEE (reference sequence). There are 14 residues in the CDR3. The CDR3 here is CASSPPDTTYGYTF. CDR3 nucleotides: TGTGCCAGCAGCCCTCCGGACACCACCTATGGCTACACCTTC.

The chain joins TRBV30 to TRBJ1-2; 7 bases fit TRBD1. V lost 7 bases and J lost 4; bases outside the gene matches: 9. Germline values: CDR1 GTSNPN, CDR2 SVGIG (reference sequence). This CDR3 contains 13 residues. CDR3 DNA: TGTGCCTTACGCAGAGGGGGCGCCTATGGCTACACCTTC. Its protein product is CALRRGGAYGYTF.

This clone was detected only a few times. This CDR3 reads CASSRDTTNTEAFF. The CDR3 DNA sequence: TGTGCCAGCTCACGTGATACAACGAACACTGAAGCTTTCTTT. The chain employs TRBV18 and TRBJ1-1; no reliable D call. The CDR3 is made up of 14 amino acids. The V gene lost 4 bases and the J gene lost 1 base, with 10 bases spanning the gap. CDR1 and CDR2 from the germline V gene are KGHSH and LQKENI.

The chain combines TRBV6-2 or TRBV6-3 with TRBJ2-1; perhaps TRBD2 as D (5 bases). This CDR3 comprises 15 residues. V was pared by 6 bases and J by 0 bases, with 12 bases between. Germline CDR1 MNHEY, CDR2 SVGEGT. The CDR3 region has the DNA TGTGCCAGCAGCGAAACTAGAAGCTCCTACAATGAGCAGTTCTTC. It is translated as CASSETRSSYNEQFF.

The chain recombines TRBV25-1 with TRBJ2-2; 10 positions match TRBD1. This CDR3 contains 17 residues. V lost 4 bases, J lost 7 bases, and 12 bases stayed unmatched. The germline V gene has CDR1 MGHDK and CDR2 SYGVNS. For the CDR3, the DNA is TGTGCCAGCAGTGTCAAAGGCGGGACAGGGGTGGTCGGGGAGCTGTTTTTT. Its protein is CASSVKGGTGVVGELFF.

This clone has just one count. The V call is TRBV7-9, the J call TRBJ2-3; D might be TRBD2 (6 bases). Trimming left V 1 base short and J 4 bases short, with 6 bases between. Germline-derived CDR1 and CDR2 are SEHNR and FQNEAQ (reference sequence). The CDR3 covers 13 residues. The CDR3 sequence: CASSLGEADTQYF. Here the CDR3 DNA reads TGTGCCAGCAGCTTAGGGGAGGCAGATACGCAGTATTTT.

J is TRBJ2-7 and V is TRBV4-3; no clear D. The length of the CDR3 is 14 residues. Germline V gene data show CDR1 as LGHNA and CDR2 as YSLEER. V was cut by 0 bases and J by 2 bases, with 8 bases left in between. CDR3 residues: CASSQESGAYEQYF. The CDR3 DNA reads TGCGCCAGCAGCCAAGAGTCCGGTGCCTACGAGCAGTACTTC.

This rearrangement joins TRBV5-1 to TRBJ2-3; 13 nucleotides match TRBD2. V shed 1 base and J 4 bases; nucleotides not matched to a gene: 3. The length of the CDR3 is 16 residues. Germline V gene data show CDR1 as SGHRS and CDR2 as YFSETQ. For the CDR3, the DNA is TGCGCCAGCAGCTTGACTAGCGGGGGGGTCGCAGATACGCAGTATTTT. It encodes CASSLTSGGVADTQYF.

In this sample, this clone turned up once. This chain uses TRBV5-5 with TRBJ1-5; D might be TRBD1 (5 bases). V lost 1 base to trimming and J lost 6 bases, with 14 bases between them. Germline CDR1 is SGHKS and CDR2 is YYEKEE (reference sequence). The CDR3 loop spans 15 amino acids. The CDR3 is CASSLMGGQGQPQHF. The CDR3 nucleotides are TGTGCCAGCAGCTTGATGGGGGGTCAGGGTCAGCCCCAGCATTTT.

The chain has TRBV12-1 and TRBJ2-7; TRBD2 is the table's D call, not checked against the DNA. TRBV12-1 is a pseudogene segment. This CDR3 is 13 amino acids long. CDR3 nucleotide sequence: TGTGCCAGCAGCTTTGATAGTTACTACGAGCAGTACTTC. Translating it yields CASSFDSYYEQYF.

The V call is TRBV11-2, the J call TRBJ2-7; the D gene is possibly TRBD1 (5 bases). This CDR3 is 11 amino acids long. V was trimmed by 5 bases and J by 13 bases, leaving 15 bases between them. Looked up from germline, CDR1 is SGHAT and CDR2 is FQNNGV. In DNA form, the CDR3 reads TGTGCCAGCAGCCACCGCGGACACCTCTACTTC. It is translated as CASSHRGHLYF.

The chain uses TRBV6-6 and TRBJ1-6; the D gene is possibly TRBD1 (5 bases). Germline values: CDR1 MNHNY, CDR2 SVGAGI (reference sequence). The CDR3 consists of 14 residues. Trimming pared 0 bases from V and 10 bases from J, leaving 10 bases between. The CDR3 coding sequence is TGTGCCAGCAGTTACTCGGCAGGGCCATCACCCCTCCACTTT. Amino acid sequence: CASSYSAGPSPLHF.

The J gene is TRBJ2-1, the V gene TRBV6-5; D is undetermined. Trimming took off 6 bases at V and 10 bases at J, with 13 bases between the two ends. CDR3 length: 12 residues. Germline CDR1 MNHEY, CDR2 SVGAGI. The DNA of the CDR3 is TGTGCCAGCAGCAGTCCCGCCGGGGAGCAGTTCTTC. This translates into CASSSPAGEQFF.

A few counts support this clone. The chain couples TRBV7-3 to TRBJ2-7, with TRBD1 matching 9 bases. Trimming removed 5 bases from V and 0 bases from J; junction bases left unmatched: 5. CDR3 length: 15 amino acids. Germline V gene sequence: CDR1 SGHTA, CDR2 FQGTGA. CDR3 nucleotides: TGTGCCAGCAGCCCCGGGACAGGGCACTCCTACGAGCAGTACTTC. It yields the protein CASSPGTGHSYEQYF.

The CDR3 DNA reads TGTGCCAGCTCACGAGGGACAGACTCCTACAATGAGCAGTTCTTC. It yields the protein CASSRGTDSYNEQFF. V usage is TRBV18 and J usage is TRBJ2-1; the match to TRBD1 covers 7 bases. V shed 4 bases, J shed 0 bases, and the junction held 3 bases outside the gene matches. The V gene's germline CDR1 is KGHSH and CDR2 LQKENI. The CDR3 spans 15 residues. Complete variable domain (other parts from reference TRBV18 and TRBJ2-1): NAGVMQNPRHLVRRRGQEARLRCSPMKGHSHVYWYRQLPEEGLKFMVYLQKENIIDESGMPKERFSAEFPKEGPSILRIQQVVRGDSAAYFCASSRGTDSYNEQFFGPGTRLTVL.

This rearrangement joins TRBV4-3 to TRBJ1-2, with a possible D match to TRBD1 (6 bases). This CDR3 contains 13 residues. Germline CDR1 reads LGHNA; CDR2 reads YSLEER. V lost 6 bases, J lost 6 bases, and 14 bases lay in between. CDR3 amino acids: CASSLTGINGYTF. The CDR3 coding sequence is TGCGCCAGCAGTTTAACAGGGATTAATGGCTACACCTTC.